A single sample is the source of the 14 T cell receptor beta chains below, sequenced in a study of T-cell memory formation after mild COVID-19. MiXCR, run by TCRdb on the 5' RACE reads, gives a single entry per CDR3 protein. This repertoire shows hundreds of thousands of distinct CDR3 sequences, roughly 18% found once; its top ten account for 12%. The sequenced material came from PBMCs or a T cell subset sorted from them (not recorded which). Every receptor here comes from an adult woman who had mild COVID-19 (a few samples of this study predate the infection). Cell type and time point are not known.

J is TRBJ2-5 and V is TRBV12-3 or TRBV12-4; 7 bases fit TRBD2. With V trimmed by 2 bases and J by 4 bases, 7 bases remained unmatched. The CDR3 extends over 15 amino acids. CDR3 DNA: TGTGCCAGCAGTTTAATACTAGCGCGGGGAGAGACCCAGTACTTC. The encoded protein is CASSLILARGETQYF.

In this sample, this clonotype turned up many times. V is TRBV5-6 and J is TRBJ2-1, with unresolved D. This CDR3 is 11 amino acids long. V lost 1 base to trimming and J lost 9 bases, with 5 bases between them. The germline V gene has CDR1 SGHDT and CDR2 YYEEEE. The CDR3, as DNA: TGTGCCAGCAGCTTGCCATCTGAGCAGTTCTTC. This encodes CASSLPSEQFF.

The sample holds a few counts of this clonotype. The chain uses TRBV28 and TRBJ2-3; D is unresolved. V gave up 4 bases and J gave up 2 bases, with 10 bases separating them. Germline-derived CDR1 and CDR2 are MDHEN and SYDVKM. The CDR3 is 14 residues long. CDR3 residues: CASSSRQTTDTQYF. The CDR3 nucleotides are TGTGCCAGCAGTTCTCGCCAGACCACAGATACGCAGTATTTT.

CDR3 loop: CATSDYENQPQHF. CDR3 DNA sequence: TGTGCCACCAGTGACTACGAGAATCAGCCCCAGCATTTT. The V and J genes are TRBV24-1 and TRBJ1-5; D is uncertain. The CDR3 is 13 amino acids. Trimming took off 4 bases at V and 4 bases at J, with 7 bases between the two ends. CDR1 is KGHDR and CDR2 is SFDVKD in the germline V gene.

This clonotype was recorded a few times. J is TRBJ2-7 and V is TRBV20-1; 7 positions agree with TRBD1. The ends lost 7 bases at V and 1 base at J; junction bases unmatched: 10. This CDR3 is 14 amino acids long. Germline-derived CDR1 and CDR2 are DFQATT and SNEGSKA (reference sequence). CDR3 DNA sequence: TGCAGTGGTGCATCCGGGACAGCGTCCTACGAGCAGTACTTC. Translating gives CSGASGTASYEQYF.

This clonotype came up a few times. V and J are TRBV7-9 and TRBJ2-3; D is unclear. The V end was cut by 5 bases, the J end by 7 bases, with 7 bases between. Germline loops: CDR1 SEHNR, CDR2 FQNEAQ (reference sequence). CDR3 length: 11 residues. Here the CDR3 reads CASSTSYTQYF. In DNA, the CDR3 is TGTGCCAGCAGCACGAGTTATACGCAGTATTTT. Full variable domain (remainder filled in from reference TRBV7-9 and TRBJ2-3): DTGVSQNPRHKITKRGQNVTFRCDPISEHNRLYWYRQTLGQGPEFLTYFQNEAQLEKSRLLSDRFSAERPKGSFSTLEIQRTEQGDSAMYLCASSTSYTQYFGPGTRLTVL.

This clonotype has just a few counts. J is TRBJ1-2 and V is TRBV5-1; no clear D. The CDR3 is 15 amino acids. Deletions cut 6 bases from V and 4 bases from J, with 19 bases between. Germline lookup yields CDR1 SGHRS and CDR2 YFSETQ. CDR3 DNA: TGCGCCAGCAAAGATACTCCGGGATCTCTCTATGGCTACACCTTC. This encodes CASKDTPGSLYGYTF.

The table lists this clonotype with many counts. J is TRBJ2-1 and V is TRBV20-1; D remains unclear. This CDR3 has 15 residues. Germline V lookup: CDR1 DFQATT, CDR2 SNEGSKA (reference sequence). Between the trimmed V and J ends, which lost 3 bases and 3 bases, there was a span of 15 bases. CDR3 region: CSARDYPWGYNEQFF. The CDR3 coding sequence is TGCAGTGCTAGGGATTACCCATGGGGCTACAATGAGCAGTTCTTC.

The chain is built from TRBV7-9 and TRBJ2-4, with D perhaps assigned TRBD1 or TRBD2 (7 bases each). Germline CDR1 reads SEHNR; CDR2 reads FQNEAQ (reference sequence). Deletions cut 5 bases from V and 6 bases from J, with 17 bases between. CDR3 size: 15 residues. CDR3 sequence reads: CASSPGTGEGNIQYF. The CDR3 bases are TGTGCCAGCAGCCCCGGAACAGGGGAGGGAAACATTCAGTACTTC.

The V gene is TRBV30, the J gene TRBJ1-6; D is unclear. CDR1 is GTSNPN, CDR2 SVGIG, per germline (reference sequence). The length of the CDR3 is 17 residues. The V and J ends lost 0 bases and 4 bases respectively, with 16 bases between them. The CDR3 loop reads CAWSVPPRRRYNSPLHF. CDR3 nucleotides: TGTGCCTGGAGTGTCCCCCCTCGGCGGCGTTATAATTCACCCCTCCACTTT. The full variable domain, rest sourced from reference TRBV30 and TRBJ1-6, is SQTIHQWPATLVQPVGSPLSLECTVEGTSNPNLYWYRQAAGRGLQLLFYSVGIGQISSEVPQNLSASRPQDRQFILSSKKLLLSDSGFYLCAWSVPPRRRYNSPLHFGNGTRLTVT.

This clonotype has ten or more counts. At one boundary the junction diverges from the germline segment, which might be a read error. This chain joins TRBV20-1 and TRBJ2-1, with 11 bases lining up with TRBD1. From germline, CDR1 is DFQATT and CDR2 SNEGSKA (reference sequence). This CDR3 has 9 amino acids. CDR3 loop: CSAGTGGIF. The CDR3 DNA reads as TGCAGTGCGGGGACAGGGGGTATCTTC.

This clonotype appeared many times. This chain uses TRBV5-1 with TRBJ1-4, with D maybe TRBD1 (6 bases). Germline V gives CDR1 SGHRS, CDR2 YFSETQ. CDR3 length: 15 amino acids. V lost 3 bases and J 8 bases, leaving 17 bases between the germline ends. The CDR3 spells CASSSSGGQGEKLFF. The DNA of the CDR3 is TGCGCCAGCAGCTCGTCGGGGGGCCAGGGGGAAAAACTGTTTTTT.

J is TRBJ2-1 and V is TRBV6-5; D is unresolved. Trimming removed 5 bases at V and 9 bases at J, with 14 bases between. There are 13 residues in the CDR3. Germline CDR1 MNHEY, CDR2 SVGAGI. CDR3 coding DNA: TGTGCCAGCAGTCTAGGGCTTTGGAGTGAGCAGTTCTTC. Protein sequence: CASSLGLWSEQFF.

The chain combines TRBV20-1 with TRBJ2-7; 8 bases agree with TRBD2. J was trimmed by 0 bases and V by 2 bases; bases with no gene match: 6. Germline V lookup: CDR1 DFQATT, CDR2 SNEGSKA (reference sequence). The CDR3 extends over 15 amino acids. The chain's CDR3 is CSARRAGVPSYEQYF. The CDR3 region has the DNA TGCAGTGCTAGAAGAGCGGGGGTCCCCTCCTACGAGCAGTACTTC.